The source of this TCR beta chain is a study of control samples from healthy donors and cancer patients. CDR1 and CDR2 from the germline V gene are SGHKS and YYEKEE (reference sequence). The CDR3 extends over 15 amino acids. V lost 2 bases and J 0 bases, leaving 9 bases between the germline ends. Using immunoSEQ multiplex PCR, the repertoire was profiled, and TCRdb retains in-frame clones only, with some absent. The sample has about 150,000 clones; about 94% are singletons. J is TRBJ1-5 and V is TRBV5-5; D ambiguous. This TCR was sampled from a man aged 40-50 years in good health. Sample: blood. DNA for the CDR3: TGTGCCAGCAGCTTAGTCGCTAATAGCAATCAGCCCCAGCATTTT. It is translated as CASSLVANSNQPQHF.